This T cell receptor (beta chain) stems from a study of shared T cell receptors in the human thymus. This CDR3 comprises 11 residues. The ends were cut back, 4 bases at V and 4 bases at J, with 7 bases in the middle. CDR1 DFQATT and CDR2 SNEGSKA come from the germline V gene (reference sequence). Data came from immunoSEQ multiplex PCR; TCRdb stores just in-frame clones and leaves some out. Seen here are 700,000 to 750,000 clones, 80% to 90% observed once, and the top ten hold about 0.0098%. In addition, the sample was reused for a study of human thymus T cells.

The chain uses TRBV20-1 and TRBJ1-1; the D is unclear. The material sequenced was thymocytes. The origin of this receptor is a girl under three years old with a congenital heart defect. CDR3 in amino acids: CSAKGSTEAFF. The CDR3, as DNA: TGCAGTGCTAAAGGGAGCACTGAAGCTTTCTTT.